The 5 T cell receptor beta chains below were found in one sample sequenced in a study of blood T cells in healthy people across ages. Through a sample-barcoded 5' primer and a J-beta primer mix, a second PCR was run for 7 to 11 cycles. MiXCR, run by TCRdb on the 5' RACE reads, gives a single entry per CDR3 protein. The sample gives about 1.8 million distinct CDR3 sequences, approximately 50% of which show up once; over 2% is in the top ten. Sequencing was carried out using blood. These receptors came from a woman aged 40-49 years in good health.

This sequence joins TRBV13 and TRBJ1-4, with unresolved D. V was clipped by 3 bases and J by 10 bases, with 9 bases between them. The germline gives CDR1 PRHDT, CDR2 FYEKMQ (reference sequence). The CDR3 contains 12 residues. The CDR3 nucleotides read TGTGCCAGCAGCTTCGAACCAGGAAAACTGTTTTTT. It codes for CASSFEPGKLFF.

The chain employs TRBV7-3 and TRBJ2-1; a weak D match, TRBD2 (6 bases). V lost 3 bases and J 13 bases, leaving 19 bases between the germline ends. The germline gives CDR1 SGHTA, CDR2 FQGTGA. The CDR3 is 14 residues long. For the CDR3, the DNA is TGTGCCAGCAGCTTGGCGGGGAAAATGGAGACCCAGTTCTTC. Its translation is CASSLAGKMETQFF.

The V and J genes are TRBV12-3 or TRBV12-4 and TRBJ2-3, with TRBD1 matching over 8 bases. There are 17 residues in the CDR3. After removal of 6 bases from V and 2 bases from J, the junction contained 13 bases not matched to a gene. The CDR3 sequence is CASRHLQGDRNTDTQYF. The CDR3, as DNA: TGTGCCAGCAGGCACTTACAGGGGGATCGGAACACAGATACGCAGTATTTT.

At least ten counts were recorded for this clonotype. V usage is TRBV5-1 and J usage is TRBJ2-7; 8 bases line up with TRBD1. Germline loops: CDR1 SGHRS, CDR2 YFSETQ. This CDR3 is built from 12 residues. The V and J ends lost 2 bases and 7 bases, in that order; junction bases with no gene match: 2. CDR3 protein: CASSFDRGEQYF. The CDR3 DNA reads TGCGCCAGCAGCTTTGACAGGGGAGAGCAGTACTTC.

This clonotype has just a few counts. V gene TRBV20-1 combines with J gene TRBJ2-1; D remains unclear. The CDR3 is 16 amino acids. V was clipped by 3 bases and J by 0 bases, with 15 bases between them. CDR1 is DFQATT and CDR2 is SNEGSKA in the germline V gene (reference sequence). The CDR3, as DNA: TGCAGTGCTAGGAGGAGCAGGTCGAGCTCCTACAATGAGCAGTTCTTC. It yields the protein CSARRSRSSSYNEQFF.